The T cell receptor beta chain described here comes from a study of CD8 T cells in ankylosing spondylitis. Whole-study findings and limits: CD8+ by phenotype, disease-linked clones were relatively rare in peripheral blood. Reports say disease-linked clones showed up significantly more in matched ankylosing spondylitis synovial fluid. A TCR beta motif made of eight highly homologous variants seemed typical of ankylosing spondylitis blood. In synovial fluid and blood from reactive arthritis, some motif variants were previously reported.

The CDR3 runs to 13 residues. V shed 4 bases and J shed 12 bases, with 19 bases lying between them. CDR1 and CDR2 from the germline V gene are SGHVS and FNYEAQ. Each TCR beta library was made by quantitative 5'-RACE that incorporated molecular barcodes. TCRdb passed the 5' RACE reads through MiXCR, listing each CDR3 protein once. The sample includes around 450,000 distinct CDR3 sequences, 20% to 30% of them seen just once. About this clonotype itself: Its specificity is unknown.

V gene TRBV7-6 combines with J gene TRBJ2-7, with a possible D match to TRBD1 (6 bases). The receptor comes from a male donor with ankylosing spondylitis. The sequenced sample was blood, either unsorted or a sorted T cell fraction (not recorded which). The CDR3 sequence: CASSSRGSPLLYF. In nucleotides, the CDR3 is TGTGCCAGCAGCTCGAGGGGGAGTCCGCTTCTGTACTTC.